This T cell receptor (beta chain) stems from a study of PD-1 blockade in classical Hodgkin lymphoma. General study results and limits: Healthy donors were reported to have higher baseline TCR diversity than newly diagnosed patients. Complete responders entered with baseline diversity on par with newly diagnosed patients, the results showed. By C4D1, CD4+ diversity increased significantly, especially in complete responders.

The CDR3 has 15 amino acids. CDR1 and CDR2 (germline): SGHAT, FQNNGV. Trimming removed 7 bases from V and 5 bases from J, with 20 bases in between. Profiled with immunoSEQ multiplex PCR; TCRdb holds only in-frame clones, not every one. In the table there are around 70,000 clones, about 70% of which are singletons. On this clone: Its specificity is unknown.

Exposure to brentuximab vedotin varied, and each patient had relapsed following autologous stem cell transplantation. Patients showed best responses of complete response, partial response or progressive disease. The TCR comes from a human donor with classical Hodgkin lymphoma. Sequenced here: peripheral blood mononuclear cells (PBMCs), sampled before the second cycle of nivolumab. This chain uses TRBV11-2 with TRBJ2-5; D gene ambiguous. CDR3 nucleotide sequence: TGTGCCAGCACCACTACTGGGTTTTTTGGGGAGACCCAGTACTTC. This sequence encodes CASTTTGFFGETQYF.